This T cell receptor (beta chain) is from a study of T-cell reconstitution after alpha-beta-depleted transplantation in children (TCRdb year 2016). About the study as a whole: The study quantitatively tracked T-cell immune reconstitution after TCRalphabeta/CD19-depleted allogeneic hematopoietic cell transplantation in children using TCR repertoire profiling. Overall results and qualifications from the work: In some patients, high TCRbeta diversity at day 60 was attributed to recipient T cells and intrathymic progenitors that had survived conditioning. Apparently early alphabetaT-cell count recovery about two months after transplant reportedly relied on only several hundred rapidly expanded clones derived from non-depleted graft cells. Hyperexpanded clone frequencies declined over subsequent months; after one year, T-cell counts and TCRbeta diversity were mostly attributed to newly produced T cells.

At the junction V is shortened by 4 bases and J by 2 bases, with 18 bases in between. CDR1 and CDR2 were assigned from the germline V gene as MNHNS and SASEGT. The CDR3 sequence holds 18 residues, the cysteine and phenylalanine included. Only the CDR3 region is kept as DNA, spanning 54 bases read in frame from base 1. Library construction relied on PCR. TCRdb records Illumina HiSeq 2500 as the sequencer. TCR libraries were prepared with molecular barcoding, using unique molecular identifiers to normalize TCRbeta repertoire quantification. TCRdb trimmed public reads at Q25 via fastp, called clones via MiXCR and kept in-frame beta chains. Identical CDR3 proteins give one entry, which carries the most common genes and DNA. Here the sample has a few hundred thousand distinct CDR3 sequences; around 15% occur a single time. 25% to 30% of the sample comes from the top ten. In regard to this clonotype: Its binding antigen is unknown. No clone much larger than this one lies a single base away; base qualities are absent.

This specimen's treatment or condition label, per the study, means: allogeneic hematopoietic cell transplantation with graft depleted of TCRalphabeta T cells and CD19 B cells. The transplant recipients were children given TCRalphabeta/CD19-depleted allogeneic hematopoietic cell grafts. The source was PBMCs, mostly from graft donor cells, collected 360 days after TCRalphabeta/CD19-depleted stem cell transplant. This receptor chain uses TRBV6-1 and TRBJ2-6; no D gene is confidently identified. This receptor was identified in a boy under two years old who had a stem cell transplant for Wiskott-Aldrich syndrome, so the T cells may come from the graft donor. This receptor carries the CDR3 CASSGSGPPIPGANVLTF. The DNA reads TGTGCCAGCAGTGGGTCCGGTCCGCCCATACCTGGGGCCAACGTCCTGACTTTC.